One and the same sample provided the 29 T cell receptor beta chains below, sequenced in a study of T cells in narcolepsy. This table comes from immunoSEQ multiplex PCR, and its TCRdb copy is limited to in-frame clones, with some not included. The sample yields some 34,000 clones, approximately 87% seen once. Material: CD45RA- memory CD4+ T cells from PBMCs. The source of these receptors is a human donor with narcolepsy.

The V and J genes are TRBV5-1 and TRBJ2-7, with D uncertain. The CDR3 consists of 13 residues. CDR1 and CDR2 (germline): SGHRS, YFSETQ. The ends were cut back, 2 bases at V and 2 bases at J, with 8 bases in the middle. CDR3 sequence reads: CASSLDAAYEQYF. The DNA for the CDR3 is TGCGCCAGCAGCTTAGACGCAGCCTACGAGCAGTACTTC.

The V gene is TRBV7-3, the J gene TRBJ2-7, with 8 bases lining up with TRBD2. With V trimmed by 4 bases and J by 6 bases, 2 bases remained unmatched. Germline CDR1 and CDR2: SGHTA and FQGTGA. This CDR3 is 12 amino acids long. The CDR3: CASSYRGGEQYF. The CDR3 DNA reads TGTGCCAGCAGCTACCGGGGGGGCGAGCAGTACTTC.

This CDR3 is CASSPDRGAPLHF. CDR3 coding DNA: TGTGCCAGCAGTCCGGACCGAGGAGCACCCCTCCACTTT. This chain connects TRBV2 to TRBJ1-6; the D is unclear. Between the trimmed V and J ends, which lost 5 bases and 11 bases, there was a span of 13 bases. The V gene's germline CDR1 is SNHLY and CDR2 FYNNEI. This CDR3 has 13 residues.

This clone was seen more than once but under ten times. This chain uses TRBV10-3 with TRBJ2-7; D is possibly TRBD2 (6 bases). V dropped 2 bases and J dropped 5 bases, with 7 bases sitting between them. Looked up from germline, CDR1 is ENHRY and CDR2 is SYGVKD. The CDR3 spans 12 residues. This CDR3 reads CAISERENEQYF. The DNA for the CDR3 is TGTGCCATCAGTGAGCGGGAGAACGAGCAGTACTTC.

The chain couples TRBV7-9 to TRBJ2-1; D may be TRBD1 or TRBD2 (5 bases each). The germline V and J ends were trimmed by 3 bases and 4 bases, with 13 bases remaining between them. The CDR3 has 15 residues. Looked up from germline, CDR1 is SEHNR and CDR2 is FQNEAQ (reference sequence). The CDR3: CASSFGPEGYNEQFF. The CDR3 region has the DNA TGTGCCAGCAGCTTCGGCCCCGAGGGGTACAATGAGCAGTTCTTC. Full variable domain (rest looked up from reference TRBV7-9 and TRBJ2-1): DTGVSQNPRHKITKRGQNVTFRCDPISEHNRLYWYRQTLGQGPEFLTYFQNEAQLEKSRLLSDRFSAERPKGSFSTLEIQRTEQGDSAMYLCASSFGPEGYNEQFFGPGTRLTVL.

This chain joins TRBV6-5 and TRBJ1-4; D possibly corresponds to TRBD1 (5 bases). In germline, CDR1 is MNHEY, CDR2 SVGAGI. V lost 8 bases to trimming and J lost 12 bases, with 16 bases between them. This CDR3 region has 12 residues. The CDR3 reads CASSPEGKELFF. In DNA form, the CDR3 reads TGTGCCAGCTCCCCGGAGGGGAAAGAACTGTTTTTT.

To note about this clone: This CDR3 is also generated by other DNA sequences in the sample. This chain joins TRBV28 and TRBJ1-2; D ambiguous. The germline CDR1 and CDR2 sequences are MDHEN and SYDVKM. This CDR3 spans 13 amino acids. V shed 2 bases and J shed 2 bases, with 6 bases lying between them. The CDR3 sequence is CASSLTGNYGYTF. In nucleotides, the CDR3 is TGTGCCAGCAGTTTAACCGGGAACTATGGCTACACCTTC.

CDR3 region: CASSWAGTGEGYTF. The CDR3 DNA follows: TGTGCCAGCAGTTGGGCCGGGACAGGGGAGGGCTACACCTTC. The chain links TRBV7-9 to TRBJ1-2; 10 bases match TRBD1. Per the germline V gene, CDR1 is SEHNR and CDR2 is FQNEAQ (reference sequence). V shed 6 bases and J 8 bases; nucleotides not matched to a gene: 9. The CDR3 has 14 residues.

The rearrangement joins TRBV2 to TRBJ1-4; 7 bases match TRBD1. With 4 bases clipped from V and 6 bases from J, the junction kept 5 bases outside the gene matches. Germline CDR1 reads SNHLY; CDR2 reads FYNNEI. CDR3 length: 14 amino acids. The CDR3 DNA reads as TGTGCCAGCAGTGTAAACAGGGGATATGAAAAACTGTTTTTT. Amino acids: CASSVNRGYEKLFF.

The chain is built from TRBV6-1 and TRBJ1-5; 7 bases map to TRBD1. V gave up 5 bases and J gave up 4 bases; unmatched junction bases: 5. CDR3 length: 14 residues. The germline CDR1 and CDR2 sequences are MNHNS and SASEGT. CDR3 sequence: CASSLDRVNQPQHF. The CDR3 nucleotides read TGTGCCAGCAGTCTCGACAGGGTGAATCAGCCCCAGCATTTT.

This sequence joins TRBV29-1 and TRBJ2-7, with TRBD1 as a possible D gene (6 bases). Germline V gives CDR1 SQVTM, CDR2 ANQGSEA. With 4 bases removed from V and 6 bases from J, the gap between germline ends came to 19 bases. There are 14 residues in the CDR3. CDR3 sequence reads: CSVGGGVGRSEQYF. Here the CDR3 DNA reads TGCAGCGTTGGTGGGGGCGTGGGACGAAGCGAGCAGTACTTC.

This clone came up once. This sequence joins TRBV11-2 and TRBJ2-2, with D hard to call. The CDR3 runs to 15 residues. The germline V and J ends were trimmed by 5 bases and 3 bases, with 13 bases remaining between them. Germline assignment: CDR1 SGHAT and CDR2 FQNNGV. The CDR3 bases are TGTGCCAGCAGCCCGGACGTGAGCGACACCGGGGAGCTGTTTTTT. It codes for CASSPDVSDTGELFF.

The chain uses TRBV6-6 and TRBJ1-2; the match to TRBD1 covers 8 bases. With 5 bases clipped from V and 8 bases from J, the junction kept 10 bases outside the gene matches. Per the germline V gene, CDR1 is MNHNY and CDR2 is SVGAGI (reference sequence). The CDR3 sequence is 14 residues long. The CDR3 DNA is TGTGCCAGCAGTATACGACAGGGGCGGCCCGGCTACACCTTC. Amino acid sequence: CASSIRQGRPGYTF.

The V gene is TRBV7-2, the J gene TRBJ1-5; no clear D. This CDR3 is 14 amino acids long. Germline lookup yields CDR1 SGHTA and CDR2 FQGNSA. V shed 3 bases and J shed 2 bases, with 8 bases lying between them. This CDR3 reads CASSLVRGNQPQHF. The CDR3 DNA follows: TGTGCCAGCAGCTTGGTGCGGGGCAATCAGCCCCAGCATTTT.

This clone was counted once. The chain combines TRBV29-1 with TRBJ2-1, with 9 bases matching TRBD1. Germline V gene lookup returns CDR1 SQVTM and CDR2 ANQGSEA. The V and J ends lost 4 bases and 0 bases, in that order; junction bases with no gene match: 10. This CDR3 has 17 amino acids. In nucleotides, the CDR3 is TGCAGCGTTGTTTCCGGGACAGGGTTCCGCTCCTACAATGAGCAGTTCTTC. This gives the protein CSVVSGTGFRSYNEQFF.

The J gene is TRBJ1-1, the V gene TRBV5-5; no definite D call. Germline V gene data show CDR1 as SGHKS and CDR2 as YYEKEE (reference sequence). V was clipped by 0 bases and J by 1 base, with 13 bases between them. This CDR3 has 16 residues. The DNA for the CDR3 is TGTGCCAGCAGCTTGGGACCGACGCGGCAGAACACTGAAGCTTTCTTT. It is translated as CASSLGPTRQNTEAFF.

A single count supports this clone. The chain carries TRBV5-5 and TRBJ1-1; D is uncertain. CDR1 and CDR2 from the germline V gene are SGHKS and YYEKEE (reference sequence). The CDR3 totals 15 residues. V lost 2 bases and J lost 5, with 16 bases in between. CDR3 sequence reads: CASSFTAISGTEAFF. The CDR3 DNA reads as TGTGCCAGCAGCTTTACGGCTATCTCCGGGACTGAAGCTTTCTTT.

J is TRBJ2-5 and V is TRBV28; D possibly corresponds to TRBD2 (6 bases). The germline CDR1 and CDR2 sequences are MDHEN and SYDVKM. With 8 bases removed from V and 5 bases from J, the gap between germline ends came to 18 bases. CDR3 length: 14 amino acids. CDR3 sequence (DNA): TGTGCCAGCCTACCCGGGGGACGTGCCGAGACCCAGTACTTC. This translates into CASLPGGRAETQYF.

V and J are TRBV5-1 and TRBJ2-3; maybe TRBD2 (6 bases). V lost 0 bases and J lost 3, with 14 bases in between. The CDR3 sequence is 16 residues long. Germline loops: CDR1 SGHRS, CDR2 YFSETQ. CDR3 bases: TGCGCCAGCAGCTTGGAGGGCAGGGCGGGAACAGATACGCAGTATTTT. This gives the protein CASSLEGRAGTDTQYF.

The genes are TRBV29-1 and TRBJ2-3; perhaps TRBD2 as D (7 bases). This CDR3 spans 13 amino acids. In germline, CDR1 is SQVTM, CDR2 ANQGSEA. The V gene lost 7 bases and the J gene lost 0 bases, with 11 bases spanning the gap. CDR3 loop: CSGGGRSTDTQYF. The DNA of the CDR3 is TGCAGCGGGGGGGGGCGAAGCACAGATACGCAGTATTTT.

The chain joins TRBV10-3 to TRBJ1-3, with D possibly matching TRBD1 (6 bases). The CDR3 covers 16 residues. Germline lookup yields CDR1 ENHRY and CDR2 SYGVKD. Between the trimmed V and J ends, which lost 0 bases and 7 bases, there was a span of 16 bases. The CDR3 is CAISESQQGERNTIYF. The DNA of the CDR3 is TGTGCCATCAGTGAGTCGCAACAGGGAGAGAGGAACACCATATATTTT.

The chain combines TRBV25-1 with TRBJ1-2; 7 positions match TRBD1. Germline CDR1 is MGHDK and CDR2 is SYGVNS. This CDR3 is 13 amino acids long. V was pared by 2 bases and J by 5 bases, with 2 bases of the junction left unmatched. The CDR3 bases are TGTGCCAGCAGTGAAGCAGGGGGGTATGGCTACACCTTC. Protein: CASSEAGGYGYTF.

This chain joins TRBV4-1 and TRBJ1-4; TRBD1 is a possible D gene (5 bases). CDR1 MGHRA and CDR2 YSYEKL come from the germline V gene. The V gene lost 4 bases and the J gene lost 7 bases, with 16 bases spanning the gap. The CDR3 has 15 amino acids. CDR3 DNA sequence: TGCGCCAGCAGCCTAAGTGGGGGAGGATTTGAAAAACTGTTTTTT. Translated, it gives CASSLSGGGFEKLFF.

The V gene is TRBV6-1, the J gene TRBJ1-4; 8 nucleotides line up with TRBD1. The CDR3 length is 13 residues. With 7 bases clipped from V and 8 bases from J, the junction kept 6 bases outside the gene matches. CDR1 and CDR2 from the germline V gene are MNHNS and SASEGT. The CDR3 reads CASIPGGSEKLFF. CDR3 nucleotides: TGTGCCAGCATCCCAGGGGGCTCAGAAAAACTGTTTTTT.

In this sample, this clone turned up once. The rearrangement joins TRBV5-1 to TRBJ1-1, with D perhaps TRBD1 (5 bases). V was trimmed by 4 bases and J by 12 bases, leaving 22 bases between them. Per germline, CDR1 SGHRS and CDR2 YFSETQ. The CDR3 contains 14 residues. CDR3 region: CASSLSEVWQGTFF. For the CDR3, the DNA is TGCGCCAGCAGCCTTTCAGAGGTCTGGCAGGGAACTTTCTTT.

This sequence joins TRBV11-3 and TRBJ2-2; D unclear. Germline loops: CDR1 SGHNT, CDR2 YENEEA. Trimming removed 3 bases from V and 7 bases from J, with 9 bases in between. The length of the CDR3 is 13 residues. In DNA, the CDR3 is TGTGCCAGCAGCTTTGGACGTGGCGGGGAGCTGTTTTTT. The encoded protein is CASSFGRGGELFF.

The genes are TRBV6-4 and TRBJ1-2; the match to TRBD1 covers 9 bases. V lost 7 bases and J lost 0; bases outside the gene matches: 6. In germline, CDR1 is MRHNA, CDR2 SNTAGT. The CDR3 is 15 residues long. CDR3 nucleotide sequence: TGTGCCAGCATGGACAGGGGACATTCTAACTATGGCTACACCTTC. Protein sequence: CASMDRGHSNYGYTF.

The chain carries TRBV5-1 and TRBJ1-1; D is ambiguous. The CDR3 runs 13 residues. The germline V gene has CDR1 SGHRS and CDR2 YFSETQ. Trimming pared 2 bases from V and 1 base from J, leaving 6 bases between. Here the CDR3 DNA reads TGCGCCAGCAGCTTCTTGCCGAACACTGAAGCTTTCTTT. It encodes CASSFLPNTEAFF.

The genes are TRBV28 and TRBJ2-7; D is perhaps TRBD1 (6 bases). Trimming removed 11 bases at V and 0 bases at J, with 11 bases between. Germline V CDR1 and CDR2: MDHEN, SYDVKM. CDR3 length: 12 residues. CDR3 residues: CASTGLSYEQYF. The CDR3, as DNA: TGTGCCTCGACAGGCCTCTCCTACGAGCAGTACTTC.